The 6 T cell receptor beta chains presented below share a single source sample, sequenced in a study of chemoradiotherapy in HPV16-positive cancers (dated by TCRdb to between 2020 and 2023). The method behind the library was the immunoSEQ multiplex PCR assay. TCRdb re-hosts the immuneACCESS table, in-frame sequences only. Its copies lack some clones; in the studies checked, an unresolved V gene accounts for under half of them, and the cause for the rest is not known. The sample table lists over 20,000 clones, over 75% of them with a count of one. More than 3.5% of the sample is in the top ten clones. Sequencing was performed on blood, taken from a patient who underwent chemoradiotherapy. Every receptor here comes from a human donor with HPV-associated anogenital cancer.

The J gene is TRBJ1-5, the V gene TRBV19, with D tentatively TRBD1 (5 bases). V lost 6 bases, J lost 1 base, and 10 bases lay in between. The germline V gene encodes CDR1 LNHDA and CDR2 SQIVND (reference sequence). CDR3 length equals 14 residues. The CDR3 protein is CASRQGRSNQPQHF. CDR3 DNA sequence: TGTGCCAGTAGGCAGGGACGGAGCAATCAGCCCCAGCATTTT.

This clone was detected once. The chain is built from TRBV5-4 and TRBJ1-1; TRBD1 is a possible D gene (5 bases). Germline CDR1 and CDR2: SGHNT and YYREEE (reference sequence). Deletions cut 2 bases from V and 4 bases from J, with 30 bases between. This CDR3 contains 20 residues. DNA for the CDR3: TGTGCCAGCAGCTTTTTCAGGGTCGGACGCAGGGAACATAAGGGCACTGAAGCTTTCTTT. This translates into CASSFFRVGRREHKGTEAFF.

This chain connects TRBV23-1 to TRBJ1-5, with a weak D call TRBD1 (6 bases). TRBV23-1 is treated as an ORF (open reading frame) with a function not yet certain. V gave up 0 bases and J gave up 7 bases, with 13 bases separating them. The CDR3 is 15 amino acids. DNA for the CDR3: TGCGCCAGCAGTCAATCGTCAGACAGGAGGCAGCCCCAGCATTTT. This codes for CASSQSSDRRQPQHF.

The genes are TRBV13 and TRBJ2-2; the D gene is possibly TRBD1 (5 bases). Germline V gives CDR1 PRHDT, CDR2 FYEKMQ (reference sequence). This CDR3 is built from 13 residues. Deletions cut 1 base from V and 5 bases from J, with 5 bases between. CDR3 coding DNA: TGTGCCAGCAGCTTAGCAGGGACCGGGGAGCTGTTTTTT. Translating it yields CASSLAGTGELFF.

The rearrangement uses TRBV5-6 and TRBJ1-1; 8 positions agree with TRBD1. This CDR3 has 14 residues. The germline gives CDR1 SGHDT, CDR2 YYEEEE. Trimming took 0 bases from V and 7 from J; bases not matched to a gene: 5. The chain's CDR3 is CASSLGSGGFEAFF. CDR3 in DNA: TGTGCCAGCAGCTTGGGTTCAGGGGGCTTTGAAGCTTTCTTT.

The V gene is TRBV19, the J gene TRBJ2-7; the D is unclear. V lost 7 bases to trimming and J lost 5 bases, with 12 bases between them. This CDR3 region has 12 residues. Germline CDR1 and CDR2: LNHDA and SQIVND (reference sequence). As DNA, the CDR3 is TGTGCCAGTATCCCCAGCCTCCACGAGCAGTACTTC. This sequence encodes CASIPSLHEQYF.